The present entry profiles one TCR beta chain with its context. The target antigen is unknown. The data derive from a study of shared clonotypes between healthy human individuals. Germline V lookup: CDR1 LNHDA, CDR2 SQIVND (reference sequence). Trimming cost V 3 bases and J 4 bases; bases outside gene matches: 4. This CDR3 has 15 amino acids. Findings and limits, study-wide: Naive subsets usually exceeded memory subsets in estimated richness. In a handful of donors, around 5% of naive CD4 clonotypes appeared in common. Incompleteness in sorted-subset sequencing, despite large depth, was shown by rarefaction.

Sequenced by immunoSEQ multiplex PCR; TCRdb stores in-frame clones only, minus some. This table has fewer than 2.5 million clones, over 85% appearing once. The chain couples TRBV19 to TRBJ2-2; TRBD1 matches 8 bases. The sequence came from a man between 18 and 35 years old in good health. Some clones in this sample may be carry-over from other donors' samples. The sequencing sample was made of naive CD4+ T cells from PBMCs. Indicated subset: CD45RA+ positively selected. The CDR3 region is CASSIRGRGTGELFF. The CDR3 bases are TGTGCCAGTAGTATCAGGGGGCGCGGCACCGGGGAGCTGTTTTTT.